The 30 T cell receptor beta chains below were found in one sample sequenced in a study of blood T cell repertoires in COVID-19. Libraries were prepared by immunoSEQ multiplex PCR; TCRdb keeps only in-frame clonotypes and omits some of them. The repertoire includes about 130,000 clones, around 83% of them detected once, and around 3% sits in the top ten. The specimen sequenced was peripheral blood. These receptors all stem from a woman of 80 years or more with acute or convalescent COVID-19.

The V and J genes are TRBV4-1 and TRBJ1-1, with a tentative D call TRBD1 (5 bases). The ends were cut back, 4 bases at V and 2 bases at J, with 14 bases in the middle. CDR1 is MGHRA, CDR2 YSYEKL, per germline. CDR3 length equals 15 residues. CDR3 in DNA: TGCGCCAGCAGCCCTTACCGACAGCAAAACACTGAAGCTTTCTTT. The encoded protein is CASSPYRQQNTEAFF.

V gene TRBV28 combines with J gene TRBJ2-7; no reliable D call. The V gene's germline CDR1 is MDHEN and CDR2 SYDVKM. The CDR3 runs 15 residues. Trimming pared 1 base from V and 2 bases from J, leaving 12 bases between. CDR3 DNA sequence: TGTGCCAGCAGTTTATCGAGGCCGCCAGCCTACGAGCAGTACTTC. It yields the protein CASSLSRPPAYEQYF.

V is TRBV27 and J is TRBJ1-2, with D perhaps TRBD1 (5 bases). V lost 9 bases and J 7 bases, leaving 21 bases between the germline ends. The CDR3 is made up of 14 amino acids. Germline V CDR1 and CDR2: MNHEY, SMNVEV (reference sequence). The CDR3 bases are TGTGCCAGTGGGGCGGCAGGGAGGAGGTTTGGCTACACCTTC. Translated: CASGAAGRRFGYTF.

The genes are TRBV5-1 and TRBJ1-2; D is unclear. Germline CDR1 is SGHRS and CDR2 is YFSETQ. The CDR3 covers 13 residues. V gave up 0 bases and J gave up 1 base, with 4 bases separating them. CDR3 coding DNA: TGCGCCAGCAGCTTGGTAGATAACTATGGCTACACCTTC. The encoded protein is CASSLVDNYGYTF.

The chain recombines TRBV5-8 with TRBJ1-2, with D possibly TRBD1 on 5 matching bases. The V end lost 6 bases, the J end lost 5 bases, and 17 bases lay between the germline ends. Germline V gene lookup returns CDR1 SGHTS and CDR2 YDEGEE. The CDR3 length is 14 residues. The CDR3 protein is CASTMRQGKYGYTF. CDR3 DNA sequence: TGTGCCAGCACTATGCGCCAGGGAAAGTATGGCTACACCTTC.

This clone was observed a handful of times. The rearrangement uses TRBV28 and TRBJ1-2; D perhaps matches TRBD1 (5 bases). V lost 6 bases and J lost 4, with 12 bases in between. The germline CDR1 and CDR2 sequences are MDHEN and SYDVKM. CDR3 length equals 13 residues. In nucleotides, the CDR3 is TGTGCCAGCAGGGTCGGACAATTCTATGGCTACACCTTC. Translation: CASRVGQFYGYTF.

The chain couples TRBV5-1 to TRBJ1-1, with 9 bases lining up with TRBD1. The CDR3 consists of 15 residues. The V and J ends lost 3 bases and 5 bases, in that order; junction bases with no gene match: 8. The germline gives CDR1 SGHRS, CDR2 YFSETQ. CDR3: CASSSNGQGLTEAFF. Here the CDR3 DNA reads TGCGCCAGCAGCTCTAATGGACAGGGGTTGACTGAAGCTTTCTTT.

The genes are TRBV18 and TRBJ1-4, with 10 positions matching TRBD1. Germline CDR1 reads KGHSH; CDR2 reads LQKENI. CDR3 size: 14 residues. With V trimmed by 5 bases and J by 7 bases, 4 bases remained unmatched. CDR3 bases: TGTGCCAGCTCAACCCGGGACAGGGGTGAAAAACTGTTTTTT. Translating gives CASSTRDRGEKLFF.

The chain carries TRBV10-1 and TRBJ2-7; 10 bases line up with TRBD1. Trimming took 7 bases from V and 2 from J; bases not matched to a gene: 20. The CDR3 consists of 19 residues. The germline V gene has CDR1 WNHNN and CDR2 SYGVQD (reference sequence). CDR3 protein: CASIPPGQGLLVYPYEQYF. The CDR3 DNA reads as TGCGCCAGCATCCCGCCGGGACAGGGGCTTTTAGTATACCCCTACGAGCAGTACTTC.

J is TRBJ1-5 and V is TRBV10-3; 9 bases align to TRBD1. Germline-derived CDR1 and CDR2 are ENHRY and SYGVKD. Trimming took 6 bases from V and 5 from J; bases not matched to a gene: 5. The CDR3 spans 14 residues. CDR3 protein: CAIRGTGRDQPQHF. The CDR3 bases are TGTGCCATCAGGGGGACAGGGAGAGATCAGCCCCAGCATTTT.

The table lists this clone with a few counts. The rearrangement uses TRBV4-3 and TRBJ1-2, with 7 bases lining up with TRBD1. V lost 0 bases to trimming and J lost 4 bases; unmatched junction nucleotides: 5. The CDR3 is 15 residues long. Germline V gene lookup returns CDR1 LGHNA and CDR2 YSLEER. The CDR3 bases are TGCGCCAGCAGCCAAGATCAGACAGGGAGCTATGGCTACACCTTC. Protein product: CASSQDQTGSYGYTF.

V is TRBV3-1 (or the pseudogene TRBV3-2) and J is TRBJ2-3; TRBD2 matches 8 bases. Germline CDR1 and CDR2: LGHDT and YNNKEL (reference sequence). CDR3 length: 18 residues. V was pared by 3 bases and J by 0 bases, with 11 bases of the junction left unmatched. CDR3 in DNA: TGTGCCAGCAGCCAGGACCTATCGGGGGGGCCGAGCACAGATACGCAGTATTTT. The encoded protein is CASSQDLSGGPSTDTQYF.

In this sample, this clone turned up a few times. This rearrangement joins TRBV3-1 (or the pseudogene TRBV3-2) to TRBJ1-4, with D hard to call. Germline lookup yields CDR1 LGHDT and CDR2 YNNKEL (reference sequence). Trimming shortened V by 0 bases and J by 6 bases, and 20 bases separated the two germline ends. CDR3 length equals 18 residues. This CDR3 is CASSQERGHIKGYEKLFF. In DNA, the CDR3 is TGTGCCAGCAGCCAAGAACGGGGTCATATCAAGGGTTATGAAAAACTGTTTTTT.

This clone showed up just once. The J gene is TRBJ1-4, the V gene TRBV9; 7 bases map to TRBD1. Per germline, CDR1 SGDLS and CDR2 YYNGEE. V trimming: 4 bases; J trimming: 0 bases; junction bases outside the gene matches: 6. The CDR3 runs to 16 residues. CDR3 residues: CASSPDRDTTNEKLFF. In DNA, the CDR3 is TGTGCCAGCAGCCCAGACAGGGATACAACTAATGAAAAACTGTTTTTT.

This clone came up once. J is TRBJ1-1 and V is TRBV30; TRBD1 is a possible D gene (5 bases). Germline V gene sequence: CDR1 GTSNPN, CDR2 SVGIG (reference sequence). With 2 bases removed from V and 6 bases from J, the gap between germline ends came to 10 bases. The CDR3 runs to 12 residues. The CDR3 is CAWSTGGAEAFF. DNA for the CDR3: TGTGCCTGGAGTACGGGGGGGGCTGAAGCTTTCTTT.

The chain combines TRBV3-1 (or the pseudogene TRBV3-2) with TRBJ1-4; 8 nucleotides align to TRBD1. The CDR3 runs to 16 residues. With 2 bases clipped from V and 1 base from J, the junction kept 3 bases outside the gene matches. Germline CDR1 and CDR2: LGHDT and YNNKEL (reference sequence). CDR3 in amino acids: CASSQYRGGTNEKLFF. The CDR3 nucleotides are TGTGCCAGCAGCCAATACAGGGGGGGAACTAATGAAAAACTGTTTTTT.

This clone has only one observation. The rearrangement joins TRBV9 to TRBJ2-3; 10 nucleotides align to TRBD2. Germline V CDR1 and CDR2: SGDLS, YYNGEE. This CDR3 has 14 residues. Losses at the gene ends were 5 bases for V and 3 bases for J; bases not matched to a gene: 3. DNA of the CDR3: TGTGCCAGCAGTGGAGCGGGGGGGACAGATACGCAGTATTTT. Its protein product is CASSGAGGTDTQYF.

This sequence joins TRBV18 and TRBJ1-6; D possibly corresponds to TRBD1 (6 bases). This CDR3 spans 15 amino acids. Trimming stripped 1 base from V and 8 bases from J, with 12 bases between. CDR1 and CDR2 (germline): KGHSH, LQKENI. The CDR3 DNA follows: TGTGCCAGCTCACCACGGAACAGGGATGATTCACCCCTCCACTTT. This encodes CASSPRNRDDSPLHF.

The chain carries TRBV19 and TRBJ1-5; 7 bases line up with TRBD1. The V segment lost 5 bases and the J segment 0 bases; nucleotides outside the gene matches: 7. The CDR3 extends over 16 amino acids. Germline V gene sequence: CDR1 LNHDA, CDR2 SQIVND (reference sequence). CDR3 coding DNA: TGTGCCAGTAGTCCGGGACAGTATTATAGCAATCAGCCCCAGCATTTT. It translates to CASSPGQYYSNQPQHF.

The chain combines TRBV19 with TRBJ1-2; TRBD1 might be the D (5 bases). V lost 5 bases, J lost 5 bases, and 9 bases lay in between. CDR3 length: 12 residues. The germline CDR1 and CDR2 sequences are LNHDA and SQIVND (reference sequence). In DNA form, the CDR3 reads TGTGCCAGTAGTGAGACAGTTTATGGCTACACCTTC. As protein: CASSETVYGYTF.

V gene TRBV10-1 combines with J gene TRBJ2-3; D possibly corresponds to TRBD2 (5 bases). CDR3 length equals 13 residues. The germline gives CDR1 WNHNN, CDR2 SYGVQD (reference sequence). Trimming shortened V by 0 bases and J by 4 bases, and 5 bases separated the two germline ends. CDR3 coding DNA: TGCGCCAGCAGTGAGTCGGGAGCAGATACGCAGTATTTT. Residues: CASSESGADTQYF.

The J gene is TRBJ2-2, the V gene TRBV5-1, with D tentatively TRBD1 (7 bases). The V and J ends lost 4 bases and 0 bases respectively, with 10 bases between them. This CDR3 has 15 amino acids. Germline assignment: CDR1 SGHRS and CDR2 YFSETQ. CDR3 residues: CASSRGTANTGELFF. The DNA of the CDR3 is TGCGCCAGCAGCCGGGGGACAGCGAACACCGGGGAGCTGTTTTTT.

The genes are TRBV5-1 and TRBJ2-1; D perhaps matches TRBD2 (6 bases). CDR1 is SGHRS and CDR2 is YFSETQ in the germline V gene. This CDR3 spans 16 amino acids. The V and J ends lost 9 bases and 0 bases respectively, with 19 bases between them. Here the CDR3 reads CATHTGTLSSYNEQFF. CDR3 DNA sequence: TGCGCCACCCATACCGGGACTCTAAGCTCCTACAATGAGCAGTTCTTC.

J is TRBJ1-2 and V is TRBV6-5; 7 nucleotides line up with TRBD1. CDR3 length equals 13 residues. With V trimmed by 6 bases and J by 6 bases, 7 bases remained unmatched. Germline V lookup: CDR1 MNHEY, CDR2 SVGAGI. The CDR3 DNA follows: TGTGCCAGCAGCCTCAACAGGGGCCATGGCTACACCTTC. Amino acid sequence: CASSLNRGHGYTF.

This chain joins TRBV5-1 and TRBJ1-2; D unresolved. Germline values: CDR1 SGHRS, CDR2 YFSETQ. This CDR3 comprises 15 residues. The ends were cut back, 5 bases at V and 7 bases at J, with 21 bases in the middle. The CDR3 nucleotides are TGCGCCAGCAGGAACCGAACGGGGAGTACGGCTGGCTACACCTTC. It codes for CASRNRTGSTAGYTF.

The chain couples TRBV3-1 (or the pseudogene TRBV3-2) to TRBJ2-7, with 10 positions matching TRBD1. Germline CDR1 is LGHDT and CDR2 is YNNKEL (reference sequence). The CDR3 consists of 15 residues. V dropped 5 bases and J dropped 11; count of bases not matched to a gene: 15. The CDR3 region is CASSFTAGQGSREYF. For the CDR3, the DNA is TGTGCCAGCAGCTTTACCGCGGGACAGGGGAGCAGGGAGTACTTC.

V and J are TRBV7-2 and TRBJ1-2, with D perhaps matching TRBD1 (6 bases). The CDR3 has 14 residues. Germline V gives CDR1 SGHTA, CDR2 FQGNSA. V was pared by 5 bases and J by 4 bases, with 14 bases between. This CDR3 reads CASSAQGMGYGYTF. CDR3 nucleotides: TGTGCCAGCAGCGCGCAGGGGATGGGCTATGGCTACACCTTC.

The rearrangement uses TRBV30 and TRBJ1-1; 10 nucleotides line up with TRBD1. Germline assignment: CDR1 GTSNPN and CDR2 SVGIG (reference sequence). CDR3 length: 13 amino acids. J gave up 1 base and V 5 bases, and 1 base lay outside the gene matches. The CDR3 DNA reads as TGTGCCTGGGGACAGGGGGGGAACACTGAAGCTTTCTTT. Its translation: CAWGQGGNTEAFF.

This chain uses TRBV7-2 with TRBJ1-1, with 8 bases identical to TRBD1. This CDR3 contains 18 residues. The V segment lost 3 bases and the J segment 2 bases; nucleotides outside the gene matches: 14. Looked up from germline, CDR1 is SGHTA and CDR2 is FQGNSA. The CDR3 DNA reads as TGTGCCAGCAGCTTTACATGGGGACAGGCTGAAGGAAACACTGAAGCTTTCTTT. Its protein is CASSFTWGQAEGNTEAFF.

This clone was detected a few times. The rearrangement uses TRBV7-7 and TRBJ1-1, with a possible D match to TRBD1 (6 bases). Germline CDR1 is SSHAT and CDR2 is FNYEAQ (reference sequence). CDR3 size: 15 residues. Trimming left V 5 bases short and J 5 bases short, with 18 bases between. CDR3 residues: CASSPLLGAGTEAFF. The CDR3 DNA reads TGTGCCAGCAGCCCCTTATTGGGGGCAGGGACTGAAGCTTTCTTT.